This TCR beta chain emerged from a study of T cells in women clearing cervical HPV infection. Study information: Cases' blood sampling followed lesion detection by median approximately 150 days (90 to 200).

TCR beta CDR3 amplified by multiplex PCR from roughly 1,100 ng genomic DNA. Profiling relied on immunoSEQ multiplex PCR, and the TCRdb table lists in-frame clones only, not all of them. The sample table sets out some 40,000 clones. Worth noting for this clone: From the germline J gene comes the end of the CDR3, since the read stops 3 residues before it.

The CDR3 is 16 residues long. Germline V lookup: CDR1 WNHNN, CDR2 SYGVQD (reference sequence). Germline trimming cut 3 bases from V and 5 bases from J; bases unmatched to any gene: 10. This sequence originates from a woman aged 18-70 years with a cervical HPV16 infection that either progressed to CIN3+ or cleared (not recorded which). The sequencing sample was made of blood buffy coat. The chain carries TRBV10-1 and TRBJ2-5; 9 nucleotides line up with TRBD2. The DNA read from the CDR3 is TGCGCCAGCAGTGACACAGCGGGGGGAAGCCGGGAGACC. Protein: CASSDTAGGSRET. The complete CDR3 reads CASSDTAGGSRETQYF.